This entry lists 9 T cell receptor beta chains sequenced from one sample in a study of T cell repertoires in aging, cancer and after chemotherapy (dated by TCRdb to between 2017 and 2020). TCR beta rearrangements were amplified from genomic DNA isolated from peripheral blood, not from sorted cells or RNA. This sample was sequenced with an Illumina MiSeq. Rearranged TRB sequences spanning V, D and J segments were amplified by multiplex touch-down PCR using a mixed TRB-A/B primer pool. TCRdb redid the processing of the public reads, applying fastp at Q25 and MiXCR, and retained in-frame beta chains. Under each unique CDR3 protein, matching rows form one entry showing the most common genes and DNA. Counted in this sample were 6,000 to 8,500 distinct CDR3 sequences; approximately 28% of them appeared once. Roughly 8% of the sample is taken by the ten largest. Sequencing used blood. The receptors here all came from a human donor with a blood cancer.

The chain couples TRBV7-2 to TRBJ1-6, with 7 bases fitting TRBD1. Looked up from germline, CDR1 is SGHTA and CDR2 is FQGNSA. The CDR3 loop spans 18 amino acids. V shed 5 bases, J shed 7 bases, and the junction held 17 bases outside the gene matches. The CDR3 loop reads CASSPEAGQTLRNSPLHF. CDR3 nucleotides: TGTGCCAGCAGCCCCGAGGCGGGACAGACACTAAGAAATTCACCCCTCCACTTT.

This clonotype is deemed medium-sized. The J gene is TRBJ1-6, the V gene TRBV11-3; 7 positions match TRBD1. Germline CDR1 is SGHNT and CDR2 is YENEEA. The V gene end was trimmed by 2 bases and the J gene end by 9 bases; junction bases not matched to a gene: 7. CDR3 length: 15 amino acids. Here the CDR3 DNA reads TGTGCCAGCAGCTTATCGAGGGGGCTGAGTTCACCCCTCCACTTT. Protein: CASSLSRGLSSPLHF.

The sample holds a few counts of this clonotype. The CDR3 DNA reads as TGTGCCAGTAGACAGACAGGGGTATATCAGCCCCAGCATTTT. This gives the protein CASRQTGVYQPQHF. V usage is TRBV19 and J usage is TRBJ1-5; 8 bases fit TRBD1. Germline loops: CDR1 LNHDA, CDR2 SQIVND (reference sequence). V lost 6 bases to trimming and J lost 5 bases; unmatched junction nucleotides: 6. The CDR3 totals 14 residues. The whole variable domain, filled in from reference TRBV19 and TRBJ1-5, reads DGGITQSPKYLFRKEGQNVTLSCEQNLNHDAMYWYRQDPGQGLRLIYYSQIVNDFQKGDIAEGYSVSREKKESFPLTVTSAQKNPTAFYLCASRQTGVYQPQHFGDGTRLSIL.

By proportion, this clonotype is medium-sized (0.01 to 0.1%). This chain uses TRBV12-3 or TRBV12-4 with TRBJ2-5; 7 bases are shared with TRBD1. This CDR3 region has 14 residues. Trimming at V came to 7 bases and at J to 5 bases, leaving 10 bases not matched to a gene. CDR3 coding DNA: TGTGCCAGCACCATGGACAGGCCAACGGAGACCCAGTACTTC. Translating it yields CASTMDRPTETQYF.

The CDR3 region is CASSETGTDTQYF. The CDR3 nucleotides read TGTGCCAGCAGCGAGACAGGCACAGATACGCAGTATTTT. This chain joins TRBV7-9 and TRBJ2-3; TRBD1 is a possible D gene (5 bases). Trimming cost V 5 bases and J 1 base, with 7 bases left between them. CDR3 length: 13 residues. Germline CDR1 reads SEHNR; CDR2 reads FQNEAQ (reference sequence).

The chain joins TRBV12-3 or TRBV12-4 to TRBJ2-5; possibly TRBD1 for D (6 bases). V dropped 6 bases and J dropped 2 bases, with 10 bases sitting between them. The CDR3 contains 13 residues. DNA of the CDR3: TGTGCCAGCAGCCGACAGGAACAAGAGACCCAGTACTTC. Translating gives CASSRQEQETQYF.

By its share, this clonotype is medium-sized. This chain connects TRBV6-5 to TRBJ2-1, with 8 nucleotides matching TRBD2. V was clipped by 0 bases and J by 9 bases; unmatched bases: 7. CDR1 and CDR2 (germline): MNHEY, SVGAGI. CDR3 length equals 15 residues. CDR3 protein: CASSYSSGGPSEQFF. In nucleotides, the CDR3 is TGTGCCAGCAGTTACTCCTCGGGGGGGCCATCTGAGCAGTTCTTC.

A remark on this clonotype: This could be a read error, since a much larger clone is one nucleotide away. The J gene is TRBJ2-3, the V gene TRBV11-3, with a tentative D call TRBD2 (6 bases). The germline V and J ends were trimmed by 1 base and 5 bases, with 13 bases remaining between them. The CDR3 consists of 15 residues. Germline CDR1 SGHNT, CDR2 YENEEA. As DNA, the CDR3 is TGTGCCAGCAGCTTAGCGGCGGGGTCGGTAGATACGCAGTATTTT. The encoded protein is CASSLAAGSVDTQYF.

This clonotype appeared a few times. The rearrangement joins TRBV15 to TRBJ1-2; D is perhaps TRBD1 (6 bases). The germline CDR1 and CDR2 sequences are LNHNV and YYDKDF (reference sequence). The CDR3 totals 17 residues. Trimming left V 0 bases short and J 7 bases short, with 21 bases between. CDR3 coding DNA: TGTGCCACCAGCAGAGATTTTAACTATCAGGGGAGGGGTGGCTACACCTTC. Protein: CATSRDFNYQGRGGYTF.